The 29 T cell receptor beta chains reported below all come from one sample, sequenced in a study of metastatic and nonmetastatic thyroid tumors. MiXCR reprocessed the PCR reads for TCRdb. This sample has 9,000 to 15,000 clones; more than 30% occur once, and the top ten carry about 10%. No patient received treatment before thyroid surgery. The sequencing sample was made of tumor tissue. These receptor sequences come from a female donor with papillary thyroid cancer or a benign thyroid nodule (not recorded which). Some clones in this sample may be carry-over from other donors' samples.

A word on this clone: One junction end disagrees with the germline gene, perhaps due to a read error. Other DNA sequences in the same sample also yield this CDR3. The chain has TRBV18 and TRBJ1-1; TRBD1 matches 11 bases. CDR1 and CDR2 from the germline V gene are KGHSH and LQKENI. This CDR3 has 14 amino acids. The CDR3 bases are TGTGCCAGCTCAGGACAGGGGGCTGACACTGAGGCTTTCTTT. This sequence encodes CASSGQGADTEAFF.

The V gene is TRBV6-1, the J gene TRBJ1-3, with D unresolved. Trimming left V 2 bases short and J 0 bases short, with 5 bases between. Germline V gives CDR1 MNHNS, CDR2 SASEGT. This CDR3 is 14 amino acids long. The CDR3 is CASSEIPSGNTIYF. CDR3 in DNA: TGTGCCAGCAGTGAAATCCCCTCTGGAAACACCATATATTTT.

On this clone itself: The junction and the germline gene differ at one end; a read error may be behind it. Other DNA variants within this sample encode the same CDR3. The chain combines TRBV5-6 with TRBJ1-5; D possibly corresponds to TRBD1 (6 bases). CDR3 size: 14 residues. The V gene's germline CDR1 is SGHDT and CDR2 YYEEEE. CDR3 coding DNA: TGTGCCAGCAGGCAACAGGGTCGTAATCAGCCCCAGCACTTT. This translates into CASRQQGRNQPQHF. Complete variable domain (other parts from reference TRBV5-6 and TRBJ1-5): DAGVTQSPTHLIKTRGQQVTLRCSPKSGHDTVSWYQQALGQGPQFIFQYYEEEERQRGNFPDRFSGHQFPNYSSELNVNALLLGDSALYLCASRQQGRNQPQHFGDGTRLSIL.

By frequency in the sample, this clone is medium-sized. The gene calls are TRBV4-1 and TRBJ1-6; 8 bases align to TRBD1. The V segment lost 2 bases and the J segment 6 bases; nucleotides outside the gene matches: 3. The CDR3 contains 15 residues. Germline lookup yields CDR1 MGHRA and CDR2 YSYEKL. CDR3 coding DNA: TGCGCCAGCAGCCAACTCGGACAGGGTAATTCACCCCTCCACTTT. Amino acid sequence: CASSQLGQGNSPLHF.

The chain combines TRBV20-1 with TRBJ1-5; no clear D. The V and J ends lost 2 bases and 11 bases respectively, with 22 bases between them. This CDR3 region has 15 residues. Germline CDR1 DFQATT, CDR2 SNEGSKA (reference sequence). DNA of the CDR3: TGCAGTGCTAGATCCGGGATAGGTCTCGGCCAGACCCAGCATTTT. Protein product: CSARSGIGLGQTQHF.

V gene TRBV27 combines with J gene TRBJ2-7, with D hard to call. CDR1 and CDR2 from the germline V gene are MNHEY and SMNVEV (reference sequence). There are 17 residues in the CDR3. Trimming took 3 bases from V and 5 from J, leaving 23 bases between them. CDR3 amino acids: CASSFETPLICGDEQYF. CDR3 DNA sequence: TGTGCCAGCAGTTTTGAGACACCGTTGATTTGCGGAGACGAGCAGTACTTC.

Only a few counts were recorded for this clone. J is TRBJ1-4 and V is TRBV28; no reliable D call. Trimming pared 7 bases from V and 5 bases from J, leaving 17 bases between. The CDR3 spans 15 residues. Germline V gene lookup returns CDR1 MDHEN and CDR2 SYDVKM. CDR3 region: CASTPGSAPNEKLFF. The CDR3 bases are TGTGCCAGCACCCCCGGCTCTGCGCCAAATGAAAAACTGTTTTTT.

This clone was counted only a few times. The CDR3 protein is CASSFRGSGDSEQFF. The CDR3 DNA reads TGTGCCAGCAGTTTTCGAGGGTCAGGGGACAGTGAGCAGTTCTTC. The chain recombines TRBV12-3 or TRBV12-4 with TRBJ2-1; 7 positions agree with TRBD1. The CDR3 contains 15 residues. V lost 3 bases and J lost 9; bases outside the gene matches: 11.

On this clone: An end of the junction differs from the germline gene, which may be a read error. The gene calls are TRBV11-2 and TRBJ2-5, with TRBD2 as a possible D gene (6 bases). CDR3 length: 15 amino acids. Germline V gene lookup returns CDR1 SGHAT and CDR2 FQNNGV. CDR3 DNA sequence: TGTGCCAGCAGCTTTCGGGACTCAAGGCAAGATACCCAGTACTTC. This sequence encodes CASSFRDSRQDTQYF.

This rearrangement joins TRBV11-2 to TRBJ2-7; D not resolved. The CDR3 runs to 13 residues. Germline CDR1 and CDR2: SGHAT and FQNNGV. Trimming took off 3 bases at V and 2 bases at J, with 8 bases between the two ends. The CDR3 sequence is CASSLQDPYEQYF. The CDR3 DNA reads TGTGCCAGCAGCTTGCAGGACCCCTACGAGCAGTACTTC.

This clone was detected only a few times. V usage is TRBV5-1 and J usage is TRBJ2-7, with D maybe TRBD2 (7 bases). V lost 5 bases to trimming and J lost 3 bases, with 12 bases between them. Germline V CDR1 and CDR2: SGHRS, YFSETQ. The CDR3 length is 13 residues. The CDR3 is CASRIGGGYEQYF. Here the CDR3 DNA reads TGCGCCAGCAGGATAGGGGGGGGCTACGAGCAGTACTTC.

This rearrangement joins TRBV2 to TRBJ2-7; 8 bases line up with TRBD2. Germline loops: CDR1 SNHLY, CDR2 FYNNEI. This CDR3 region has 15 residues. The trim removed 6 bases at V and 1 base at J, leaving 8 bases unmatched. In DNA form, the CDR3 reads TGTGCCAGCAGCGAGAGCGGGAGTAAGTCCTACGAGCAGTACTTC. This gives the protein CASSESGSKSYEQYF.

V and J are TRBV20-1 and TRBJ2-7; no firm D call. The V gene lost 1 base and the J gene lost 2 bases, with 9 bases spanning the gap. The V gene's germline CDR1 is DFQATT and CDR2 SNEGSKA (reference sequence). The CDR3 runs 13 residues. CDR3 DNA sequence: TGCAGTGCTAGAGGTGGAAAACCCTACGAGCAGTACTTC. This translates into CSARGGKPYEQYF.

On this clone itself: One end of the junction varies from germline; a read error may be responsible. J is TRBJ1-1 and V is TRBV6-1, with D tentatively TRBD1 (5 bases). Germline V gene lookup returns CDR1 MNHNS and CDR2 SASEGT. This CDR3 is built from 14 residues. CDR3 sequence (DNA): TGTGCCAGCACCTTTAAAGGGGAGAGCACTGAAGTTTTCTTT. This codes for CASTFKGESTEVFF.

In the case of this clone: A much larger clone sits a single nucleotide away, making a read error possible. The CDR3 coding sequence is TGTGCCAACAGCTTGAGACGGGGGGTCCTAGCGGGAGGCCAAGAGACCCAGTACTTC. Translating gives CANSLRRGVLAGGQETQYF. The chain joins TRBV11-2 to TRBJ2-5; 11 bases are shared with TRBD2. Germline V lookup: CDR1 SGHAT, CDR2 FQNNGV. The CDR3 runs to 19 residues.

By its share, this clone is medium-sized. This CDR3 reads CASSAHFEQYF. The CDR3 nucleotides are TGTGCCAGCAGCGCCCATTTCGAGCAGTACTTC. This chain links TRBV7-2 with TRBJ2-7; D is undetermined. The CDR3 runs to 11 residues. Per germline, CDR1 SGHTA and CDR2 FQGNSA. Trimming took off 5 bases at V and 6 bases at J, with 8 bases between the two ends.

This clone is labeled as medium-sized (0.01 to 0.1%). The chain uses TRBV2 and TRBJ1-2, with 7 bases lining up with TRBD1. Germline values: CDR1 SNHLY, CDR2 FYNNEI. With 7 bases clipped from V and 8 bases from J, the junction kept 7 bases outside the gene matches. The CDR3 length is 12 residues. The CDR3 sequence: CASTQTGNGYTF. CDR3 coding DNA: TGTGCCAGCACCCAGACAGGGAACGGCTACACCTTC.

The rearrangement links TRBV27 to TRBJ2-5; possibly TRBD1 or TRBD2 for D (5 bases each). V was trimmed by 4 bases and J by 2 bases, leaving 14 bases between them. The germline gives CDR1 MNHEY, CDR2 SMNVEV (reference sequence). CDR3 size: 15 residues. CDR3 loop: CASSWDRNSQETQYF. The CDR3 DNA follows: TGTGCCAGCAGTTGGGACCGCAACTCACAAGAGACCCAGTACTTC.

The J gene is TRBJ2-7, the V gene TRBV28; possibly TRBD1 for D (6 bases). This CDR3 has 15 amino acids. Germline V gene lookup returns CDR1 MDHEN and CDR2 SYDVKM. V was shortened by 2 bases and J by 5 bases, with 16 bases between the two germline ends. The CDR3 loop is CASSLAGQGKDEQYF. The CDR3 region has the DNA TGTGCCAGCAGTTTAGCGGGTCAGGGGAAAGACGAGCAGTACTTC.

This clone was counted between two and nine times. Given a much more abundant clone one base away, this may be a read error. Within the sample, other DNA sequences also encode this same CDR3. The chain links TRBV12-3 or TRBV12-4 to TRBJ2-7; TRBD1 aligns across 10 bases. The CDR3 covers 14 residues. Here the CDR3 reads CASSPGTGAYEQYF. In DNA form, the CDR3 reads TGCGCCAGCAGTCCGGGGACAGGGGCCTACGAGCAGTACTTC.

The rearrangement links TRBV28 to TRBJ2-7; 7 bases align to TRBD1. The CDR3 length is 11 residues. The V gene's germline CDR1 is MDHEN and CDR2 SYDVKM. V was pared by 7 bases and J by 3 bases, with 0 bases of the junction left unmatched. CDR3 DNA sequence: TGTGCCAGCACAGGGGGCTACGAGCAGTACTTC. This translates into CASTGGYEQYF.

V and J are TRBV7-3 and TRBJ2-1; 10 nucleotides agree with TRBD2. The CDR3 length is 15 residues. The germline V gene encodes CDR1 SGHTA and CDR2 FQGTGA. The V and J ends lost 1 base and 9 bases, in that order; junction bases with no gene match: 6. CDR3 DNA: TGTGCCAGCAGCTTAATGCTAGCGGGGGCCGGTGAGCAGTTCTTC. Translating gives CASSLMLAGAGEQFF.

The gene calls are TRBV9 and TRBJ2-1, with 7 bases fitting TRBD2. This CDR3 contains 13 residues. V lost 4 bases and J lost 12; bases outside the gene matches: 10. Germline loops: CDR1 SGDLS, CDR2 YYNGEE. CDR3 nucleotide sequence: TGTGCCAGCAGCAGGACTAGTGGGGAGGTGCAGTTCTTC. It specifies CASSRTSGEVQFF.

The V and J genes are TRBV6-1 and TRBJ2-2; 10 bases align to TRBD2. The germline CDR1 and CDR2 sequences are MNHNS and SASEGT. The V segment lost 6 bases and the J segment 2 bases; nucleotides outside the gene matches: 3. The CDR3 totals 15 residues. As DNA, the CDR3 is TGTGCCAGCAGCGGACTAGCGGCCAACACCGGGGAGCTGTTTTTT. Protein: CASSGLAANTGELFF.

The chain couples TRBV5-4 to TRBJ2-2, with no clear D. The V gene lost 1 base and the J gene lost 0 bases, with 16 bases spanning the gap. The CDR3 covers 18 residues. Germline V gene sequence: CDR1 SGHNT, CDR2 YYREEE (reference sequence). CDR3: CASSLQVIHRSNTGELFF. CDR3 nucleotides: TGTGCCAGCAGCTTGCAGGTTATCCATCGGTCGAACACCGGGGAGCTGTTTTTT.

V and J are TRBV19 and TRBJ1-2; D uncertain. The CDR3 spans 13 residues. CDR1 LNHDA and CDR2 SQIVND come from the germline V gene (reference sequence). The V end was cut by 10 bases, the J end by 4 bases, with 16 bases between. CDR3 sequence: CAILTHGGYGYTF. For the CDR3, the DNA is TGTGCCATACTGACACATGGAGGCTATGGCTACACCTTC.

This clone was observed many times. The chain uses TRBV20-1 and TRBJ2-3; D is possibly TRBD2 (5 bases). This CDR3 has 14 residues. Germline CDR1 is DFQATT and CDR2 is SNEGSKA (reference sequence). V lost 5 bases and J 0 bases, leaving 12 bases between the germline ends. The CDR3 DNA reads TGCAGTGCTTCCAAGCGGAGCAGCACAGATACGCAGTATTTT. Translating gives CSASKRSSTDTQYF.

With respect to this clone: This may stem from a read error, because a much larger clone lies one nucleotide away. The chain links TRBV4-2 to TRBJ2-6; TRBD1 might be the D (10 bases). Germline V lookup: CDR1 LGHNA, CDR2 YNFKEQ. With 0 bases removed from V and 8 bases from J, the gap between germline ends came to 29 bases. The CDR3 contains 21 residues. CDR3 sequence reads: CASSQDDRGRGGAGWSNVLTF. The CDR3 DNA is TGTGCCAGCAGCCAAGATGACAGGGGGCGGGGGGGCGCTGGCTGGTCCAACGTCCTGACTTTC.

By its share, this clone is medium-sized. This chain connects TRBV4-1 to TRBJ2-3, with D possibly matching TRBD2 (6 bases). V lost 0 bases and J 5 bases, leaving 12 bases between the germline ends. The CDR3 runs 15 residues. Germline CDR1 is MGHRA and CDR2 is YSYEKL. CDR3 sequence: CASSQDGRSGDTQYF. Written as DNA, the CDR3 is TGCGCCAGCAGCCAAGATGGGAGGTCGGGAGATACGCAGTATTTT.